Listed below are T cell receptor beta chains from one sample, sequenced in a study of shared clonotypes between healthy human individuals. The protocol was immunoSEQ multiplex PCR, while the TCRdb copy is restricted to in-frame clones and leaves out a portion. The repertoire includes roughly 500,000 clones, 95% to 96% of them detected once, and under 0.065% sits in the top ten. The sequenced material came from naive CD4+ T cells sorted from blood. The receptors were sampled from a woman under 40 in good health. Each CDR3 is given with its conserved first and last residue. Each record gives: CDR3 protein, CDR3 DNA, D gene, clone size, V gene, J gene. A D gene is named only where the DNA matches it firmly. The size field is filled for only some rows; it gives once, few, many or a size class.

CASSLGMGLPYEQYF	TGTGCCAGCAGCTTAGGAATGGGACTACCCTACGAGCAGTACTTC	TRBD2	once	TRBV7-9	TRBJ2-7
CATSRGRAYEQYF	TGTGCCACCTCACGGGGCAGGGCTTACGAGCAGTACTTC	.	.	TRBV6-5	TRBJ2-7
CASSLDPNSYEQYF	TGTGCCAGCAGCTTAGATCCTAATTCCTACGAGCAGTACTTC	.	.	TRBV11-2	TRBJ2-7
CASSRAGGSQPQHF	TGTGCCAGCAGCCGCGCCGGGGGGAGCCAGCCCCAGCATTTT	.	.	TRBV7-6	TRBJ1-5
CASRRDNTGELFF	TGTGCCAGCAGGCGGGACAACACCGGGGAGCTGTTTTTT	.	.	TRBV6-5	TRBJ2-2
CASSPAGVETQYF	TGTGCCAGCTCACCAGCCGGGGTTGAGACCCAGTACTTC	.	.	TRBV18	TRBJ2-5
CASSELVYEKLFF	TGTGCCAGCAGCGAGCTGGTGTATGAAAAACTGTTTTTT	.	.	TRBV5-5	TRBJ1-4
CTSSQQRQETQYF	TGCACCAGCAGCCAACAGCGGCAAGAGACCCAGTACTTC	.	.	TRBV1	TRBJ2-5
CAISAGTDPYGYTF	TGTGCCATCAGTGCCGGGACAGACCCCTATGGCTACACCTTC	TRBD1	.	TRBV10-3	TRBJ1-2
CASSYPAQRERTDTQYF	TGCGCCAGCAGCTACCCCGCTCAGCGGGAGAGGACAGATACGCAGTATTTT	TRBD2	.	TRBV5-1	TRBJ2-3